The 15 T cell receptor beta chains presented below share a single source sample, sequenced in a study of shared clonotypes between healthy human individuals. The assay was immunoSEQ multiplex PCR, and TCRdb's table has in-frame clones only and misses some. The repertoire includes roughly 1.5 million clones, 95% to 99% of them detected once, and around 0.47% sits in the top ten. Sequencing was carried out using naive CD4+ T cells sorted from blood. Subset in this sample: CD45RA+ positively selected. These receptors all stem from a man aged 25-40 years in good health.

This clone appeared a single time. The chain employs TRBV2 and TRBJ2-7; 7 positions match TRBD2. Trimming cost V 3 bases and J 6 bases; bases outside gene matches: 8. The CDR3 is 14 amino acids. Germline CDR1 is SNHLY and CDR2 is FYNNEI. The CDR3 nucleotides read TGTGCCAGCAGTGACCCGGGAGGTGGGTTCGAGCAGTACTTC. This sequence encodes CASSDPGGGFEQYF.

V and J are TRBV6-6 and TRBJ1-2; unclear D gene. CDR3 length: 11 residues. V shed 5 bases and J shed 8 bases, with 9 bases lying between them. Germline CDR1 reads MNHNY; CDR2 reads SVGAGI (reference sequence). CDR3 loop: CASSLERGYTF. The CDR3 bases are TGTGCCAGCAGTCTCGAGAGGGGCTACACCTTC.

The chain links TRBV5-1 to TRBJ1-3; TRBD1 is a possible D gene (5 bases). Germline values: CDR1 SGHRS, CDR2 YFSETQ. Deletions cut 4 bases from V and 4 bases from J, with 15 bases between. This CDR3 region has 15 residues. The CDR3 here is CASSPEQGVGNTIYF. CDR3 nucleotides: TGCGCCAGCAGCCCGGAGCAGGGCGTAGGAAACACCATATATTTT.

A note on this clone: Its ends do not fully match the called genes, so a read error is possible. This chain connects TRBV7-2 to TRBJ2-7; D not certain. This CDR3 contains 15 residues. The V gene's germline CDR1 is SGHTA and CDR2 FQGNSA. CDR3 in DNA: TGCGCCAGCAGCCAAGATTGGAATCAACCCTACGAGCAGTACTTC. It translates to CASSQDWNQPYEQYF.

The count of this clone is one. This chain uses TRBV18 with TRBJ2-1; 7 bases are shared with TRBD1. Looked up from germline, CDR1 is KGHSH and CDR2 is LQKENI. With V trimmed by 3 bases and J by 9 bases, 8 bases remained unmatched. The CDR3 has 14 amino acids. CDR3 nucleotides: TGTGCCAGCTCACCGGCGACAGGGTTGGCTGAGCAGTTCTTC. It yields the protein CASSPATGLAEQFF.

The chain recombines TRBV13 with TRBJ2-3; either TRBD1 or TRBD2 may supply D (5 bases each). V was shortened by 5 bases and J by 7 bases, with 16 bases between the two germline ends. This CDR3 is 14 amino acids long. Looked up from germline, CDR1 is PRHDT and CDR2 is FYEKMQ (reference sequence). The CDR3 bases are TGTGCCAGCAGCCCCGGGGCGGATAGGTATACGCAGTATTTT. Its protein is CASSPGADRYTQYF.

The CDR3 here is CASSPSRDTSEQYF. The CDR3 DNA follows: TGTGCCAGCTCACCGTCCCGGGACACCTCCGAGCAGTACTTC. The chain recombines TRBV18 with TRBJ2-7, with D possibly TRBD1 on 6 matching bases. CDR1 is KGHSH and CDR2 is LQKENI in the germline V gene. Trimming cost V 3 bases and J 6 bases, with 15 bases left between them. The length of the CDR3 is 14 residues.

The V call is TRBV19, the J call TRBJ1-5; 7 nucleotides match TRBD1. The germline V gene encodes CDR1 LNHDA and CDR2 SQIVND (reference sequence). V trimming: 1 base; J trimming: 4 bases; junction bases outside the gene matches: 7. This CDR3 has 16 residues. CDR3 in amino acids: CASSIVGRGGNQPQHF. CDR3 nucleotide sequence: TGTGCCAGTAGTATAGTGGGCAGGGGGGGTAATCAGCCCCAGCATTTT.

This clone appeared a single time. The DNA of the CDR3 is TGTGCCAGCACCTGGGGTGGCACTGAAGCTTTCTTT. Its protein product is CASTWGGTEAFF. The chain recombines TRBV2 with TRBJ1-1; D is ambiguous. This CDR3 is built from 12 residues. The germline V and J ends were trimmed by 7 bases and 4 bases, with 10 bases remaining between them. Germline values: CDR1 SNHLY, CDR2 FYNNEI.

The chain employs TRBV5-6 and TRBJ2-1; possibly TRBD2 for D (5 bases). V was cut by 4 bases and J by 1 base, with 12 bases left in between. CDR3 length equals 15 residues. Germline V gene sequence: CDR1 SGHDT, CDR2 YYEEEE. In DNA form, the CDR3 reads TGTGCCAGCAGCCGGGATCTACTATCCTACAATGAGCAGTTCTTC. Protein product: CASSRDLLSYNEQFF.

On this clone: The identical CDR3 is also encoded by other nucleotide sequences in the sample. The V and J genes are TRBV7-2 and TRBJ1-5; 9 nucleotides match TRBD1. There are 16 residues in the CDR3. Per the germline V gene, CDR1 is SGHTA and CDR2 is FQGNSA. Germline trimming cut 5 bases from V and 1 base from J; bases unmatched to any gene: 6. CDR3 DNA sequence: TGTGCCAGCAGCCCAACAGGGGGCGGAAGCAATCAGCCCCAGCATTTT. This codes for CASSPTGGGSNQPQHF.

The chain links TRBV21-1 to TRBJ2-6; the listed D gene, TRBD1, was not tested against the DNA. TRBV21-1 is an annotated pseudogene. The CDR3 has 21 amino acids. CDR3 coding DNA: TGTGCCAGCAGCAAAGTTTTACAGCCAATTTGCTTTACCTCTGGGGCCAACGTCCTGACTTTC. Translated, it gives CASSKVLQPICFTSGANVLTF.

The chain couples TRBV10-1 to TRBJ2-3, with 13 bases aligning to TRBD2. The CDR3 totals 14 residues. The germline V gene encodes CDR1 WNHNN and CDR2 SYGVQD (reference sequence). V shed 6 bases and J 12 bases; nucleotides not matched to a gene: 9. The CDR3 DNA reads TGCGCCAGCAGCTCAGGACTAGCGGGGGCCCCTCAGTATTTT. As protein: CASSSGLAGAPQYF.

Only one count was recorded for this clone. V gene TRBV28 combines with J gene TRBJ2-7; tentative D call: TRBD2 (5 bases). This CDR3 has 13 amino acids. Germline V gene data show CDR1 as MDHEN and CDR2 as SYDVKM. V was trimmed by 6 bases and J by 4 bases, leaving 13 bases between them. The CDR3 loop reads CASSIPPGYEQYF. CDR3 DNA sequence: TGTGCCAGCAGCATTCCTCCGGGGTACGAGCAGTACTTC.

The chain recombines TRBV7-2 with TRBJ1-2; D is unclear. Trimming left V 5 bases short and J 3 bases short, with 13 bases between. Germline V gives CDR1 SGHTA, CDR2 FQGNSA. The CDR3 spans 14 residues. The CDR3 is CASSEDTYYYGYTF. Written as DNA, the CDR3 is TGTGCCAGCAGCGAAGACACATACTACTATGGCTACACCTTC.